These T cell receptor beta chains were read from a single sample in a study of human T cells and chemical hapten exposure. TCRdb recomputed calls from the RACE reads with MiXCR, one row per CDR3 protein. The sample has roughly 380,000 distinct CDR3 sequences; 4.5% to 6% are singletons. Sequences were derived from whole blood, sampled in connection with sensitization to the hapten diphenylcyclopropenone (DPC). The receptors were gathered from a woman between 50 and 59 years old with alopecia areata. Some clones in this sample may be carry-over from other donors' samples. Each CDR3 is given with its conserved first and last residue. D genes are given only for firm matches. Clone size is not always given. Where it is, it says once, few, many or a class for expanded clones.

d_call,clone_size,v_call,j_call,cdr3_nt,cdr3_aa
TRBD1,few,TRBV10-3,TRBJ2-3,TGTGCCTCTTCACCCGGGACAGGGAAGGGTTCGGATACGCAGTATTTT,CASSPGTGKGSDTQYF
-,few,TRBV7-6,TRBJ1-1,TGTGCCAGCAGCTTAGCCCCATCAGGGACGAACACTGAAGCTTTCTTT,CASSLAPSGTNTEAFF
-,many,TRBV6-5,TRBJ2-1,TGTGCCAGCAGCCCTACAGGGAATGAGCAGTTCTTC,CASSPTGNEQFF
-,many,TRBV25-1,TRBJ2-3,TGTGCCAGCAGCGGCCCCTTGAGGGAGATAGCAGATACGCAGTATTTT,CASSGPLREIADTQYF
TRBD2,many,TRBV4-3,TRBJ2-1,TGCGCCAGCAGCCAGCAAGACTTTGGACTAGCGGGAGGTGGTGAGCAGTTCTTC,CASSQQDFGLAGGGEQFF
-,-,TRBV7-2,TRBJ1-1,TGTGCCAGCAGCTTAGCGGCAGGAATCCCTCTTGGCACTGAAGCTTTCTTT,CASSLAAGIPLGTEAFF
-,many,TRBV10-3,TRBJ1-4,TGTGCCATCAGTGAATACCCCGGGTTAACTAATGAAAAACTGTTTTTT,CAISEYPGLTNEKLFF
TRBD1,many,TRBV2,TRBJ2-1,TGTGCCAGCAGTCCAAGGACAGGGGCTAACAATGAGCAGTTCTTC,CASSPRTGANNEQFF
-,many,TRBV12-3/TRBV12-4,TRBJ2-3,TGTGCCAGCAGCTTTAGCGTGGGGAGCACAGATACGCAGTATTTT,CASSFSVGSTDTQYF
-,few,TRBV15,TRBJ1-5,TGTGCCACCAGTGCAGGGGTTGAACAGCCCCAGCATTTT,CATSAGVEQPQHF
-,few,TRBV20-1,TRBJ1-1,TGCAGTGCCAACCTTGGGGGGCGGAACACTGAAGCTTTCTTT,CSANLGGRNTEAFF
-,-,TRBV10-1,TRBJ2-2,TGCGCCAGCAGTGAGACCCGACTAGACACCGGGGAGCTGTTTTTT,CASSETRLDTGELFF
-,few,TRBV7-2,TRBJ1-2,TGTGCCAGCACCCCCTGGCCCCCCCGGGACACCGAGTTCAATGGCTACACCTTC,CASTPWPPRDTEFNGYTF
-,-,TRBV12-2,TRBJ2-7,TGTGCAAGTCGCACATACGACAGGCCCTCGACAACTTGCTCCTACGAGCAGTACTTC,CASRTYDRPSTTCSYEQYF
-,many,TRBV12-3/TRBV12-4,TRBJ2-3,TGTGCCAGCAGCTTACAGGGCACAGATACGCAGTATTTT,CASSLQGTDTQYF
TRBD2,-,TRBV2,TRBJ2-3,TGTGCCAGCAGAGGGCTGAGCGGGGGGGACACAGATACGCAGTATTTT,CASRGLSGGDTDTQYF
-,many,TRBV9,TRBJ2-1,TGTGCCAGCAGCGTGGCGGGAACGAGCTCCTACAATGAGCAGTTCTTC,CASSVAGTSSYNEQFF
-,many,TRBV6-1,TRBJ2-5,TGTGCCAGCACCCCGGCCCAAGAGACCCAGTACTTC,CASTPAQETQYF
TRBD1,many,TRBV12-3/TRBV12-4,TRBJ1-6,TGTGCCAGCAGTTTGGGACAGGGGGGACGGTGGTCACCCCTCCACTTT,CASSLGQGGRWSPLHF
-,many,TRBV5-1,TRBJ2-7,TGCGCCAGCAGCACCCAGGGGTACGAGCAGTACTTC,CASSTQGYEQYF
TRBD1,many,TRBV18,TRBJ1-2,TGTGCCAGCTCACCCTTGACAGGGTTGGCTGGCTACACCTTC,CASSPLTGLAGYTF
-,many,TRBV19,TRBJ2-3,TGTGCCAGTAGTATAGAGGCTCGGCGCCCTAGCACAGATACGCAGTATTTT,CASSIEARRPSTDTQYF
-,many,TRBV28,TRBJ1-5,TGTGCCAGCAGTTTATTGGTAGATTATAGCAATCAGCCCCAGCATTTT,CASSLLVDYSNQPQHF
TRBD1,-,TRBV9,TRBJ2-1,TGTGCCAGCAGCGTAGGACAGGGTCTTTCCAATGAGCAGTTCTTC,CASSVGQGLSNEQFF
-,-,TRBV25-1,TRBJ1-4,TGTGCCAGCAGTGAAGGGGCGGAAACACTGTTTTTT,CASSEGAETLFF
TRBD2,many,TRBV6-2/TRBV6-3,TRBJ2-1,TGTGCCAGCAGTTCCACGACTAGCGGGAGGGTTCAGGAGCAGTTCTTC,CASSSTTSGRVQEQFF
-,-,TRBV5-1,TRBJ2-3,TGCGCCAGCAGCTTGGCCGGGCTGGTGGGCACAGATACGCAGTATTTT,CASSLAGLVGTDTQYF
-,many,TRBV7-9,TRBJ2-7,TGTGCCAGCAGCTTAGGAGGGGTTGCCCTCTACGAGCAGTACTTC,CASSLGGVALYEQYF
-,few,TRBV13,TRBJ1-2,TGTGCCAGCCCGAGAGAGGGGACTAACTATGGCTACACCTTC,CASPREGTNYGYTF
-,few,TRBV7-9,TRBJ1-1,TGTGCCAGCAGCTTAGAGTTGGGGAGCACTGAAGCTTTCTTT,CASSLELGSTEAFF
-,few,TRBV28,TRBJ2-2,TGTGCCAGCAGTAATCGGCCCTACACCGGGGAGCTGTTTTTT,CASSNRPYTGELFF
-,few,TRBV20-1,TRBJ1-3,TGCAGTGCTAGAGCCTTGCAGTACGACTCTGGAAACACCATATATTTT,CSARALQYDSGNTIYF
-,-,TRBV11-2,TRBJ2-5,TGTGCCTGCAGCTTTCCCCAGTCGTCTCTTGAGACCCAGTACTTC,CACSFPQSSLETQYF